A single sample gave rise to the 14 T cell receptor beta chains below, sequenced in a study of human T cells and chemical hapten exposure listed by TCRdb under 2021. The library was generated by RACE. Sequencer: NextSeq 500. TCRdb reanalyzed the raw reads on its own, using fastp at Q25 for trimming and MiXCR for clone calling, and kept in-frame beta chains. Duplicate CDR3 protein sequences are folded into a single record with the most common DNA and genes. The sample yields tens of thousands of distinct CDR3 sequences; roughly 12% were counted once. Together, the top ten hold approximately 1.9% of the sample. The time point label corresponds to: pre-sensitization, week 0. Explained via the paper, the treatment or condition label denotes: therapeutic diphenylcyclopropenone sensitization with weekly scalp DPC. Unfractionated whole blood was collected in Tempus Blood RNA tubes, and total RNA was extracted from that blood.

The source was whole blood, collected in connection with sensitization to the hapten diphenylcyclopropenone (DPC). The receptor set was obtained from a middle-aged woman with alopecia areata. Some clones in this sample may be carry-over from other donors' samples.

In its sample, this clonotype was seen many times. The gene calls are TRBV19 and TRBJ2-4; a weak D match, TRBD1 (6 bases). CDR1 is LNHDA, CDR2 SQIVND, per germline (reference sequence). The germline V and J ends were trimmed by 5 bases and 12 bases, with 20 bases remaining between them. CDR3 length equals 14 residues. CDR3 sequence reads: CASSLLQGGNGQYF. CDR3 DNA sequence: TGTGCCAGTAGTCTTCTACAGGGTGGAAACGGTCAGTACTTC.

This clonotype was detected many times. The gene calls are TRBV19 and TRBJ2-2; D possibly corresponds to TRBD2 (7 bases). V gave up 3 bases and J gave up 6 bases, with 14 bases separating them. The CDR3 length is 15 residues. Germline assignment: CDR1 LNHDA and CDR2 SQIVND (reference sequence). The CDR3 sequence: CASSIGGRGPGELFF. The CDR3 region has the DNA TGTGCCAGTAGTATCGGGGGGCGCGGGCCCGGGGAGCTGTTTTTT.

This clonotype has just one count. The J gene is TRBJ2-3, the V gene TRBV6-1, with D perhaps assigned TRBD1 or TRBD2 (7 bases each). With 6 bases removed from V and 4 bases from J, the gap between germline ends came to 17 bases. Germline CDR1 is MNHNS and CDR2 is SASEGT. There are 15 residues in the CDR3. CDR3 DNA: TGTGCCAGCAGCCGTACAGGGGAGGGTTCAGATACGCAGTATTTT. The encoded protein is CASSRTGEGSDTQYF.

This clonotype was detected many times. The limits of the CDR3 on the DNA are not certain, so only TCRdb's listed CDR3 is given. The chain combines TRBV7-5 with TRBJ1-1. TRBV7-5 is deemed a pseudogene. The CDR3 is made up of 17 amino acids, end residues included. The CDR3 loop reads CISVPEAWEGPATEAFF.

This clonotype was seen repeatedly, ten times or more. The chain carries TRBV7-2 and TRBJ2-3; no clear D gene. Germline V CDR1 and CDR2: SGHTA, FQGNSA. The length of the CDR3 is 12 residues. V lost 3 bases, J lost 3 bases, and 4 bases lay in between. CDR3: CASSFSTDTQYF. The CDR3, as DNA: TGTGCCAGCAGCTTCTCTACAGATACGCAGTATTTT.

This clonotype was found many times. CDR3 nucleotide sequence: TGTGCCAGCATGGCCAGGGGGGCACCTGAGCAGTTCTTC. Its translation: CASMARGAPEQFF. This sequence joins TRBV21-1 and TRBJ2-1; the table's TRBD1 call for D was not verified on the DNA. TRBV21-1 is termed a pseudogene. CDR3 length: 13 residues.

This clonotype has at least ten counts. The rearrangement uses TRBV12-3 or TRBV12-4 and TRBJ2-1; D may be TRBD2 (5 bases). Trimming shortened V by 0 bases and J by 4 bases, and 10 bases separated the two germline ends. CDR3 size: 15 residues. The CDR3, as DNA: TGTGCCAGCAGTTTAGCGGGAGTATCGTACAATGAGCAGTTCTTC. Amino acids: CASSLAGVSYNEQFF.

The chain has TRBV28 and TRBJ2-3; tentatively, D is TRBD1 or TRBD2 (6 bases each). Germline-derived CDR1 and CDR2 are MDHEN and SYDVKM. The CDR3 has 16 amino acids. Trimming removed 8 bases at V and 5 bases at J, with 23 bases between. The CDR3 coding sequence is TGTGCCAGCGGACCATTGGGGGGCGCGGACCGAGATACGCAGTATTTT. Its protein product is CASGPLGGADRDTQYF.

The chain carries TRBV7-2 and TRBJ2-4; D might be TRBD2 (5 bases). Per germline, CDR1 SGHTA and CDR2 FQGNSA. The germline V and J ends were trimmed by 5 bases and 1 base, with 18 bases remaining between them. This CDR3 is 17 amino acids long. CDR3 nucleotides: TGTGCCAGCAGCAGTTCCAGAGGGCTTTTGGCCAAAAACATTCAGTACTTC. It is translated as CASSSSRGLLAKNIQYF.

The sample holds many counts of this clonotype. The chain is built from TRBV19 and TRBJ1-4, with D uncertain. The CDR3 is made up of 13 amino acids. The V and J ends lost 8 bases and 0 bases respectively, with 7 bases between them. Per the germline V gene, CDR1 is LNHDA and CDR2 is SQIVND (reference sequence). CDR3 DNA sequence: TGTGCCAGTCAAGATGCAACTAATGAAAAACTGTTTTTT. Residues: CASQDATNEKLFF.

In its sample, this clonotype was seen many times. The CDR3 sequence: CASSTRYSRTQYF. The CDR3 nucleotides are TGTGCCAGCAGCACTAGGTACTCCCGGACCCAGTACTTC. The J gene is TRBJ2-5, the V gene TRBV7-3; D might be TRBD2 (5 bases). V lost 5 bases to trimming and J lost 7 bases, with 14 bases between them. The CDR3 has 13 residues. CDR1 is SGHTA and CDR2 is FQGTGA in the germline V gene.

The chain is built from TRBV27 and TRBJ2-7; D may be TRBD2 (6 bases). There are 15 residues in the CDR3. Germline V gene sequence: CDR1 MNHEY, CDR2 SMNVEV (reference sequence). V lost 4 bases and J 4 bases, leaving 17 bases between the germline ends. The chain's CDR3 is CASSSGASRVYEQYF. CDR3 DNA sequence: TGTGCCAGCAGTTCGGGAGCTTCCAGAGTTTACGAGCAGTACTTC.

This rearrangement joins TRBV18 to TRBJ2-7; 7 bases agree with TRBD2. The CDR3 loop spans 13 amino acids. Looked up from germline, CDR1 is KGHSH and CDR2 is LQKENI. V lost 0 bases to trimming and J lost 4 bases; unmatched junction nucleotides: 0. CDR3 protein: CASSPPGGYEQYF. DNA for the CDR3: TGTGCCAGCTCACCACCGGGGGGGTACGAGCAGTACTTC.

At least ten counts were recorded for this clonotype. V and J are TRBV20-1 and TRBJ2-7; TRBD2 might be the D (6 bases). The V end was cut by 1 base, the J end by 0 bases, with 10 bases between. There are 14 residues in the CDR3. Per germline, CDR1 DFQATT and CDR2 SNEGSKA (reference sequence). CDR3 region: CSARGRVSSYEQYF. CDR3 coding DNA: TGCAGTGCTAGAGGGAGGGTCTCCTCCTACGAGCAGTACTTC.